This TCR beta chain is from a study of tumor-infiltrating lymphocytes in localized non-small cell lung cancer. Clones were read by immunoSEQ multiplex PCR, and TCRdb kept only the in-frame ones, dropping some. The sample has some 21,000 clones; 80% are singletons. This sequence originates from a human donor with non-small cell lung cancer. Sequencing input: lung tumor tissue.

The CDR3 DNA reads TGCAGCGTTGCGAGGTCTGTGAACACTGAAGCTTTCTTT. This sequence encodes CSVARSVNTEAFF. This chain connects TRBV29-1 to TRBJ1-1; no definite D call. Germline V gives CDR1 SQVTM, CDR2 ANQGSEA. The germline V and J ends were trimmed by 4 bases and 0 bases, with 9 bases remaining between them. CDR3 length: 13 amino acids.